Shown below are 3 T cell receptor beta chains from a single sample sequenced in a study of cytomegalovirus exposure and HLA in healthy donors. PCR involved 60 Vbeta and 13 Jbeta primers. The repertoire was sequenced with immunoSEQ multiplex PCR; TCRdb's copy has only in-frame clones and lacks some. The data hold 200,000 to 250,000 clones, with approximately 68% observed a single time. The sequencing sample was made of PBMCs. Receptors were obtained from a woman in her 30s in good health and CMV-seronegative.

The rearrangement joins TRBV9 to TRBJ2-1; 9 nucleotides match TRBD2. The CDR3 sequence is 15 residues long. V was pared by 0 bases and J by 4 bases, with 2 bases of the junction left unmatched. Germline V gives CDR1 SGDLS, CDR2 YYNGEE. The CDR3 bases are TGTGCCAGCAGCGTAGGCGGGGGGGGGTACAATGAGCAGTTCTTC. Translating it yields CASSVGGGGYNEQFF.

The sample holds a few counts of this clone. This sequence joins TRBV21-1 and TRBJ1-5. TRBV21-1 is a recognized pseudogene. CDR3 length: 14 residues. CDR3 in amino acids: CASSGRRSGQPQHF. The DNA for the CDR3 is TGTGCCAGCAGCGGACGTAGGTCGGGACAGCCCCAGCATTTT.

The J gene is TRBJ2-2, the V gene TRBV13, with D perhaps matching TRBD2 (6 bases). CDR1 is PRHDT and CDR2 is FYEKMQ in the germline V gene (reference sequence). The CDR3 runs 14 residues. Trimming left V 5 bases short and J 4 bases short, with 11 bases between. The CDR3 protein is CASSIGTLTGELFF. The DNA of the CDR3 is TGTGCCAGCAGCATCGGGACTCTCACCGGGGAGCTGTTTTTT.